The text below deals with one T cell receptor beta chain. Its antigen remains unknown. Germline-derived CDR1 and CDR2 are LGHNA and YSLEER. Losses at the gene ends were 0 bases for V and 2 bases for J; bases not matched to a gene: 7. The CDR3 runs 16 residues. Naive CD8 cells lacked CD45RO, underwent positive selection for CCR7 and left out terminally differentiated effector memory CD45RA+ cells. Sorted-subset replicate PCR reactions contained approximately 190 ng DNA, corresponding to tens of thousands of T cell genomes. Clones were sequenced by immunoSEQ multiplex PCR, and TCRdb holds only the in-frame ones, with some missing. The repertoire holds millions of clones, with about 95% as singletons. The sample is drawn from a study of shared clonotypes between healthy human individuals. Findings and limits, study-wide: Four donors showed sharing of approximately 5% of naive CD4 clonotypes.

Sequencing was carried out using naive CD8+ T cells sorted from blood. The TCR comes from a man younger than 35 in good health. V usage is TRBV4-3 and J usage is TRBJ2-7; 7 nucleotides align to TRBD1. The CDR3 nucleotides are TGCGCCAGCAGCCAAGAACCGGGACAGCCAACCTACGAGCAGTACTTC. Translated, it gives CASSQEPGQPTYEQYF.